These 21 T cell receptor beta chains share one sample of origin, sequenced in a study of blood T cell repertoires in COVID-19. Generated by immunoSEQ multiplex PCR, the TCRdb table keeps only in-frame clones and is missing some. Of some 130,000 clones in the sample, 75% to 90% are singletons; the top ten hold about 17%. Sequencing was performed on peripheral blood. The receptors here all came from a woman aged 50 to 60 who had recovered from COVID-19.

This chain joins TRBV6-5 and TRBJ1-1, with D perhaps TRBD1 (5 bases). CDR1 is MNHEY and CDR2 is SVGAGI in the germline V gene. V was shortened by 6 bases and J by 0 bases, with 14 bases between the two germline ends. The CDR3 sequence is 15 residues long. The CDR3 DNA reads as TGTGCCAGCAGACCCGCGGGGGGATTGAACACTGAAGCTTTCTTT. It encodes CASRPAGGLNTEAFF.

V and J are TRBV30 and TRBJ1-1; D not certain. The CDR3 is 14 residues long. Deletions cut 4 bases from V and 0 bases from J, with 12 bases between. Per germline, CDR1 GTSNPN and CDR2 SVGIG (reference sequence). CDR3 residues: CAWKRILLNTEAFF. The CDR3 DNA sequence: TGTGCCTGGAAACGGATACTACTGAACACTGAAGCTTTCTTT.

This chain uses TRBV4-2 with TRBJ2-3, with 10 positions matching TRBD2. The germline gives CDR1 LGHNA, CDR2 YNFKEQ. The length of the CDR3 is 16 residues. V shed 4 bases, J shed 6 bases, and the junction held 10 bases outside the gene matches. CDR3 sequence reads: CASSPLAGIPGDTQYF. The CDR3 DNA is TGTGCCAGCAGCCCACTAGCGGGGATCCCTGGGGATACGCAGTATTTT.

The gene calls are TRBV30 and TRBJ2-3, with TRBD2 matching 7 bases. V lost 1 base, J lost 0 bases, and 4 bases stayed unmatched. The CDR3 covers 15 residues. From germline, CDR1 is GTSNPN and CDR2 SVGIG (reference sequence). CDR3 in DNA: TGTGCCTGGAGTGGCTTTAGCGGGAGCACAGATACGCAGTATTTT. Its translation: CAWSGFSGSTDTQYF.

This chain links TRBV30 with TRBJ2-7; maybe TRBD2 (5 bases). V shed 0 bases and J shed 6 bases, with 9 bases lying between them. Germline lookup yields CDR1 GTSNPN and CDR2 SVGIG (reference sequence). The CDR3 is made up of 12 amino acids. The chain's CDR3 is CAWSVGKGEQYF. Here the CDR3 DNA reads TGTGCCTGGAGTGTCGGGAAGGGCGAGCAGTACTTC.

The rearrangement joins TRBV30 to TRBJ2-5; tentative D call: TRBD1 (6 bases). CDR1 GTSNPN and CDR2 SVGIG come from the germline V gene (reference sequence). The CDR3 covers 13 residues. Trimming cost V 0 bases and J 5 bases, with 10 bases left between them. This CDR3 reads CAWSVGGKETQYF. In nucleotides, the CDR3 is TGTGCCTGGAGTGTAGGGGGTAAGGAGACCCAGTACTTC.

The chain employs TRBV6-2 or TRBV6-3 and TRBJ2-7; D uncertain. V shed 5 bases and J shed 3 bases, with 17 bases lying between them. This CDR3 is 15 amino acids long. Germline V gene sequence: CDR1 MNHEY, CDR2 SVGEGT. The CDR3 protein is CASSNPLTRFYEQYF. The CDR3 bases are TGTGCCAGCAGTAACCCTCTGACACGATTCTACGAGCAGTACTTC.

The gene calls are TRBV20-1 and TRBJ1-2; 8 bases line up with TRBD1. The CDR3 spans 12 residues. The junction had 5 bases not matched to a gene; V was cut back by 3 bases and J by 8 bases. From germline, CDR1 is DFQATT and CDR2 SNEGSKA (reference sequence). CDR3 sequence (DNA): TGCAGTGCTAGTATCGGACAGGGAGGCTACACCTTC. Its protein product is CSASIGQGGYTF.

CDR3 nucleotide sequence: TGTGCCAGTAGGGAACTCACAGGAAAACTGTTTTTT. Translating it yields CASRELTGKLFF. The V call is TRBV19, the J call TRBJ1-4; the D gene is possibly TRBD1 (5 bases). Germline CDR1 is LNHDA and CDR2 is SQIVND (reference sequence). The CDR3 has 12 amino acids. Trimming removed 6 bases from V and 10 bases from J, with 12 bases in between.

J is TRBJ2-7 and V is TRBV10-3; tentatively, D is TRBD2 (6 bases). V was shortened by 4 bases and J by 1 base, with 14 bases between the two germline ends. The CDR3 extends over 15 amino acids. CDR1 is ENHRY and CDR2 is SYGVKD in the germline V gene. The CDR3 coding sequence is TGTGCCATCAGTGGCGCCGAGCGGGTATCCTACGAGCAGTACTTC. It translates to CAISGAERVSYEQYF.

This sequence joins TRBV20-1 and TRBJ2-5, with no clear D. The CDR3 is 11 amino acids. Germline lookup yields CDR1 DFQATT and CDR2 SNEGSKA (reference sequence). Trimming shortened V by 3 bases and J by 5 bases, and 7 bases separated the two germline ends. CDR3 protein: CSASTSETQYF. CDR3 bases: TGCAGTGCTAGCACGAGTGAGACCCAGTACTTC.

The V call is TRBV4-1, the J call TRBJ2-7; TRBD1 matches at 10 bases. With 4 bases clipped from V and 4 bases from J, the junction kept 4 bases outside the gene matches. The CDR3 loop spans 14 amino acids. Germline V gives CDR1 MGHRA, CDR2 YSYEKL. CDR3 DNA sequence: TGCGCCAGCAGCCTCCGGGGACAGGGGTACGAGCAGTACTTC. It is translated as CASSLRGQGYEQYF.

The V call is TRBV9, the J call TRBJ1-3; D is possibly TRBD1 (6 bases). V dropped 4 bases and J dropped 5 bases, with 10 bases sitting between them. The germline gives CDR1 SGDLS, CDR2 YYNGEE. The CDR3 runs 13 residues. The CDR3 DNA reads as TGTGCCAGCAGCACCACAGGGAGAAACACCATATATTTT. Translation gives CASSTTGRNTIYF.

The CDR3 loop is CASSMLTSGSTYEQYF. The DNA of the CDR3 is TGTGCCAGTAGTATGCTGACTAGCGGGAGCACCTACGAGCAGTACTTC. The chain uses TRBV19 and TRBJ2-7, with 12 positions matching TRBD2. Losses at the gene ends were 3 bases for V and 2 bases for J; bases not matched to a gene: 5. The CDR3 covers 16 residues. CDR1 is LNHDA and CDR2 is SQIVND in the germline V gene (reference sequence).

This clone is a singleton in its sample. CDR3 in DNA: TGTGCCAGCAGCCCGGGGGTGGGCGGCTACACCTTC. It translates to CASSPGVGGYTF. This sequence joins TRBV5-4 and TRBJ1-2, with D possibly matching TRBD1 (5 bases). V was pared by 4 bases and J by 8 bases, with 12 bases between. This CDR3 is 12 amino acids long. Germline V gene sequence: CDR1 SGHNT, CDR2 YYREEE (reference sequence).

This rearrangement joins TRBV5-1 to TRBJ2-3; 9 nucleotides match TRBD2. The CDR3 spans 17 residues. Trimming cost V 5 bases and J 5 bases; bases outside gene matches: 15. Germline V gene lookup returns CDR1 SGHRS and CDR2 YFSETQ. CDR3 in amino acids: CASRRGAAGGFKDTQYF. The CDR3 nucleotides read TGCGCCAGCAGACGCGGAGCAGCGGGGGGCTTTAAAGATACGCAGTATTTT.

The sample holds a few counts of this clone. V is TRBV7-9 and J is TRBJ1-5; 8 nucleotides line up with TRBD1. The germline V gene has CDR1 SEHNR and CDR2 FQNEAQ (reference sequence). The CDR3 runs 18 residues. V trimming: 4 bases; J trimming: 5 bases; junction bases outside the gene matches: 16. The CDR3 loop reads CASSSWDRRTPEDQPQHF. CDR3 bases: TGTGCCAGCAGCTCCTGGGACAGGCGAACTCCAGAGGATCAGCCCCAGCATTTT.

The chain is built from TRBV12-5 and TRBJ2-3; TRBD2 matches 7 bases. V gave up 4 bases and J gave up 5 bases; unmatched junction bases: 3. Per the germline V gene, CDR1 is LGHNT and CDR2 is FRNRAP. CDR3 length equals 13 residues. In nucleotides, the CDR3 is TGTGCTAGTGGTTCTTCGGGAGGAGATACGCAGTATTTT. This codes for CASGSSGGDTQYF.

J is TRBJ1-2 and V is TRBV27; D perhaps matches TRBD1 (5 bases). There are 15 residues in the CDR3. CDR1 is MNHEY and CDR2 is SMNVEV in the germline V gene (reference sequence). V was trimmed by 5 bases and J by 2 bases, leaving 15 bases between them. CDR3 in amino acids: CASSPRVGGNYGYTF. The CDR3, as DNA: TGTGCCAGCAGTCCCAGGGTTGGGGGGAACTATGGCTACACCTTC.

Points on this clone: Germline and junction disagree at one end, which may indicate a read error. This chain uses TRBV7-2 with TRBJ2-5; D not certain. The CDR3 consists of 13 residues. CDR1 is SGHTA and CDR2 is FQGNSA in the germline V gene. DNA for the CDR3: TGTGCCAGCAGCTTTACTCAAAAAGAGGCCCAGTACTTC. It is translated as CASSFTQKEAQYF. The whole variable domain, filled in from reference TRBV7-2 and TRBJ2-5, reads GAGVSQSPSNKVTEKGKDVELRCDPISGHTALYWYRQSLGQGLEFLIYFQGNSAPDKSGLPSDRFSAERTGGSVSTLTIQRTQQEDSAVYLCASSFTQKEAQYFGPGTRLLVL.

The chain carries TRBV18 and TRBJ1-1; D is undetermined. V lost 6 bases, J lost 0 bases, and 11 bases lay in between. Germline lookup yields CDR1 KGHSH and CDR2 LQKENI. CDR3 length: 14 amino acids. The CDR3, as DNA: TGTGCCAGCTCGGGCAATATCGTGAACACTGAAGCTTTCTTT. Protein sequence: CASSGNIVNTEAFF.